The 24 T cell receptor beta chains given below trace back to one sample, sequenced in a study of CD8+CD57+ T cells in acquired aplastic anemia. Genomic DNA, the template, was used for profiling of the TCR beta VDJ and CDR3. From the reads, TCRdb called clonotypes with MiXCR, one entry per CDR3 protein. The sample has around 200,000 distinct CDR3 sequences; roughly half are singletons. Sequencing was done on a sample of sorted CD4+, CD8+, or CD8+CD57+ T cells (not recorded which) from PBMCs. The receptors originated from a human donor in good health, serving as a control.

Regarding this clonotype: One end of the junction varies from germline; a read error may be responsible. The rearrangement uses TRBV10-3 and TRBJ1-1; no firm D call. The length of the CDR3 is 15 residues. Germline V gene lookup returns CDR1 ENHRY and CDR2 SYGVKD. The CDR3 is CAISERARMNTEASF. For the CDR3, the DNA is TGTGCCATCAGTGAGAGGGCGCGGATGAACACTGAAGCTTCCTTT.

The genes are TRBV7-2 and TRBJ2-3; D call uncertain. Germline CDR1 and CDR2: SGHTA and FQGNSA. Trimming took 6 bases from V and 4 from J, leaving 8 bases between them. CDR3 size: 12 residues. In DNA, the CDR3 is TGTGCCAGCAGAGAAAGGGCAGATACGCAGTATTTT. Its translation is CASRERADTQYF.

This clonotype was seen only once. J is TRBJ2-7 and V is TRBV7-2; 8 positions match TRBD1. The germline CDR1 and CDR2 sequences are SGHTA and FQGNSA. The J segment lost 3 bases and the V segment lost 7 bases, leaving 8 bases of the junction unmatched. The CDR3 loop spans 14 amino acids. This CDR3 is CASNVGTGVYEQYF. The CDR3 DNA reads TGTGCCAGCAACGTCGGGACAGGAGTCTACGAGCAGTACTTC.

In this sample, this clonotype turned up many times. This chain uses TRBV19 with TRBJ1-2; D might be TRBD1 (5 bases). The CDR3 sequence is 15 residues long. The germline CDR1 and CDR2 sequences are LNHDA and SQIVND (reference sequence). The germline V and J ends were trimmed by 1 base and 5 bases, with 14 bases remaining between them. This CDR3 reads CASSIGQSAWYGYTF. In nucleotides, the CDR3 is TGTGCCAGTAGTATAGGACAGTCAGCGTGGTATGGCTACACCTTC.

As concerns this clonotype: At one end the junction does not follow the germline gene, possibly because of a read error. This chain uses TRBV6-2 or TRBV6-3 with TRBJ1-2; possibly TRBD1 for D (6 bases). This CDR3 region has 13 residues. Germline lookup yields CDR1 MNHEY and CDR2 SVGEGT. The CDR3, as DNA: TGTGCCAGCAGTCGAACAGGGTTCGGTGGCTACGCCTTC. Protein sequence: CASSRTGFGGYAF.

The sample holds a few counts of this clonotype. A read error may produce the germline difference seen at one junction end. This chain connects TRBV9 to TRBJ1-1; D uncertain. Germline CDR1 SGDLS, CDR2 YYNGEE. The length of the CDR3 is 14 residues. This CDR3 reads CVSSASSMITEAFF. CDR3 DNA sequence: TGTGTCAGCAGCGCCAGTTCCATGATCACTGAAGCTTTCTTT. Full variable domain (remainder filled in from reference TRBV9 and TRBJ1-1): DSGVTQTPKHLITATGQRVTLRCSPRSGDLSVYWYQQSLDQGLQFLIQYYNGEERAKGNILERFSAQQFPDLHSELNLSSLELGDSALYFCVSSASSMITEAFFGQGTRLTVV.

This clonotype was detected many times. The CDR3 DNA is TGTGCCAGCAGCTTGGTATCGGATTTTAGGGGAAGTCAGCCCCAGCATTTT. This gives the protein CASSLVSDFRGSQPQHF. This chain links TRBV5-8 with TRBJ1-5; the D gene is possibly TRBD1 (5 bases). Deletions cut 0 bases from V and 6 bases from J, with 19 bases between. The CDR3 runs 17 residues. Looked up from germline, CDR1 is SGHTS and CDR2 is YDEGEE.

V usage is TRBV19 and J usage is TRBJ1-1; D might be TRBD1 (5 bases). The V gene's germline CDR1 is LNHDA and CDR2 SQIVND (reference sequence). The CDR3 consists of 14 residues. Trimming removed 8 bases at V and 5 bases at J, with 18 bases between. The CDR3 DNA is TGTGCCAGTCGCACTCAGGGAATGAGTACTGAAGCTTTCTTT. Amino acids: CASRTQGMSTEAFF.

The chain uses TRBV5-1 and TRBJ1-4; D not resolved. This CDR3 is 14 amino acids long. Germline-derived CDR1 and CDR2 are SGHRS and YFSETQ. V lost 6 bases, J lost 7 bases, and 16 bases lay in between. CDR3 DNA: TGCGCCAGCACCGACAAGAGCAGGACTGAAAAACTGTTTTTT. Translating it yields CASTDKSRTEKLFF.

The chain employs TRBV20-1 and TRBJ2-5, with 8 bases aligning to TRBD2. Germline V lookup: CDR1 DFQATT, CDR2 SNEGSKA (reference sequence). V lost 3 bases to trimming and J lost 1 base; unmatched junction nucleotides: 1. The CDR3 length is 13 residues. The CDR3, as DNA: TGCAGTGCTAGGGCGGGGGGCCAAGAGACCCAGTACTTC. Amino acids: CSARAGGQETQYF.

In its sample, this clonotype was seen many times. The chain has TRBV10-3 and TRBJ1-2, with D tentatively TRBD1 (5 bases). V lost 8 bases and J 0 bases, leaving 13 bases between the germline ends. The V gene's germline CDR1 is ENHRY and CDR2 SYGVKD. CDR3 length: 14 amino acids. CDR3 DNA sequence: TGTGCCATCTCGAGGGGACGTACTAACTATGGCTACACCTTC. This gives the protein CAISRGRTNYGYTF.

The V call is TRBV7-2, the J call TRBJ2-3, with 7 positions matching TRBD1. After removal of 4 bases from V and 1 base from J, the junction contained 5 bases not matched to a gene. The CDR3 has 15 amino acids. Germline CDR1 SGHTA, CDR2 FQGNSA. CDR3 nucleotides: TGTGCCAGCAGCTCGACAGGGTTGGGCACAGATACGCAGTATTTT. Protein: CASSSTGLGTDTQYF.

This clonotype has a count of ten or more. DNA of the CDR3: TGTGCCAGCAGCTCGAGACCAACGTCCGGGGAGCAGTTCTTC. Its protein is CASSSRPTSGEQFF. This chain links TRBV2 with TRBJ2-1; D gene unclear. CDR1 SNHLY and CDR2 FYNNEI come from the germline V gene. CDR3 size: 14 residues. With 6 bases removed from V and 10 bases from J, the gap between germline ends came to 19 bases.

Comments on this clonotype: One end of the junction is discordant with germline, which a read error may explain. This rearrangement joins TRBV7-9 to TRBJ1-1; D gene ambiguous. In germline, CDR1 is SEHNR, CDR2 FQNEAQ (reference sequence). The CDR3 consists of 15 residues. The CDR3 is CASSLERVSNTEAFF. The CDR3 DNA reads TGTGCCAGCAGCTTAGAGCGGGTTTCGAACACCGAAGCTTTCTTT.

The CDR3 loop is CASSIEAGNSPLHF. The CDR3 coding sequence is TGTGCCAGTAGTATAGAAGCCGGTAATTCACCCCTCCACTTT. The chain carries TRBV19 and TRBJ1-6, with D unclear. The CDR3 runs 14 residues. Trimming pared 0 bases from V and 6 bases from J, leaving 6 bases between. Germline V gives CDR1 LNHDA, CDR2 SQIVND (reference sequence).

The chain is built from TRBV7-3 and TRBJ1-2; TRBD1 is a possible D gene (5 bases). Germline CDR1 SGHTA, CDR2 FQGTGA. The V and J ends lost 5 bases and 7 bases respectively, with 14 bases between them. This CDR3 region has 13 residues. As DNA, the CDR3 is TGTGCCAGCAGCCCCGCCAGGGATCGTGGCTACACCTTC. It is translated as CASSPARDRGYTF.

For the CDR3, the DNA is TGTGCCTCCCGACAGGGGGCCGACGAGCAGTACTTC. Amino acids: CASRQGADEQYF. The chain is built from TRBV6-5 and TRBJ2-7; 10 bases match TRBD1. Germline assignment: CDR1 MNHEY and CDR2 SVGAGI. V shed 11 bases, J shed 5 bases, and the junction held 6 bases outside the gene matches. There are 12 residues in the CDR3.

This clonotype was observed a handful of times. The gene calls are TRBV27 and TRBJ1-6, with 9 bases matching TRBD1. After removal of 4 bases from V and 7 bases from J, the junction contained 11 bases not matched to a gene. The CDR3 is made up of 17 amino acids. The germline gives CDR1 MNHEY, CDR2 SMNVEV (reference sequence). CDR3 coding DNA: TGTGCCAGCAGTTGGGGGACAGGGAAAATTAAAAATTCACCCCTCCACTTT. This sequence encodes CASSWGTGKIKNSPLHF.

The chain carries TRBV10-1 and TRBJ1-6; unclear D gene. The V gene lost 3 bases and the J gene lost 7 bases, with 7 bases spanning the gap. Germline CDR1 is WNHNN and CDR2 is SYGVQD (reference sequence). This CDR3 is 13 amino acids long. The CDR3 region is CASSDVRNSPLHF. In nucleotides, the CDR3 is TGCGCCAGCAGTGATGTCAGGAATTCACCCCTCCACTTT.

This clonotype was seen repeatedly, ten times or more. V is TRBV25-1 and J is TRBJ2-7, with a possible D match to TRBD1 (6 bases). Trimming cost V 9 bases and J 6 bases, with 27 bases left between them. The CDR3 length is 16 residues. The germline gives CDR1 MGHDK, CDR2 SYGVNS. The CDR3 DNA reads TGTGCCAGTACGGTGGGGGCGACAGGCTTTCGGGTCGAGCAGTACTTC. As protein: CASTVGATGFRVEQYF.

The table lists this clonotype with many counts. This chain joins TRBV7-2 and TRBJ2-7, with D possibly matching TRBD2 (5 bases). CDR3 size: 14 residues. Looked up from germline, CDR1 is SGHTA and CDR2 is FQGNSA. V gave up 2 bases and J gave up 0 bases, with 8 bases separating them. CDR3 bases: TGTGCCAGCAGCTTATCGGGGTACTCCTACGAGCAGTACTTC. It translates to CASSLSGYSYEQYF. The complete variable domain, with remaining parts taken from reference TRBV7-2 and TRBJ2-7, reads GAGVSQSPSNKVTEKGKDVELRCDPISGHTALYWYRQSLGQGLEFLIYFQGNSAPDKSGLPSDRFSAERTGGSVSTLTIQRTQQEDSAVYLCASSLSGYSYEQYFGPGTRLTVT.

The V call is TRBV7-2, the J call TRBJ1-5; the D gene is possibly TRBD1 (5 bases). The CDR3 spans 17 residues. Germline V gene sequence: CDR1 SGHTA, CDR2 FQGNSA. The V gene lost 4 bases and the J gene lost 0 bases, with 16 bases spanning the gap. CDR3 sequence: CASSSEAGRYSNQPQHF. DNA for the CDR3: TGTGCCAGCAGCTCAGAGGCAGGGAGATATAGCAATCAGCCCCAGCATTTT.

This clonotype turned up a few times. The chain employs TRBV20-1 and TRBJ2-5; 8 bases align to TRBD2. The CDR3 loop spans 18 amino acids. The germline CDR1 and CDR2 sequences are DFQATT and SNEGSKA (reference sequence). With 0 bases clipped from V and 2 bases from J, the junction kept 14 bases outside the gene matches. CDR3: CSARDSLAGHIRQETQYF. The CDR3 nucleotides read TGCAGTGCTAGAGATTCGTTAGCGGGGCACATTCGGCAAGAGACCCAGTACTTC.

This rearrangement joins TRBV6-5 to TRBJ1-4, with D maybe TRBD1 (5 bases). The CDR3 totals 16 residues. Germline V gives CDR1 MNHEY, CDR2 SVGAGI. V lost 2 bases to trimming and J lost 5 bases, with 15 bases between them. CDR3 sequence: CASSYLRGGKNEKLFF. CDR3 in DNA: TGTGCCAGCAGTTACCTCCGCGGGGGGAAAAATGAAAAACTGTTTTTT.